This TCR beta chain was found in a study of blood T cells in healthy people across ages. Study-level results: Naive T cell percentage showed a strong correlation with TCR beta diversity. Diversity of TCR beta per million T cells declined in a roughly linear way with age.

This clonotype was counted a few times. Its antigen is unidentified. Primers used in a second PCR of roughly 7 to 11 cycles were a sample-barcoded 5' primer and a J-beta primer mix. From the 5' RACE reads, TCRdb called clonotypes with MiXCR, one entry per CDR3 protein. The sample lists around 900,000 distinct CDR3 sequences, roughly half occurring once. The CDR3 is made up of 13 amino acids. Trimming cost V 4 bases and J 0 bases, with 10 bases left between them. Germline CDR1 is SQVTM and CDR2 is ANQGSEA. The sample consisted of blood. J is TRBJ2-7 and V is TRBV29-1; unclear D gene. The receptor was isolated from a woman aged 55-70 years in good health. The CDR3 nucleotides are TGCAGCGTTGTTGAAGATAGCTCCTACGAGCAGTACTTC. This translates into CSVVEDSSYEQYF.